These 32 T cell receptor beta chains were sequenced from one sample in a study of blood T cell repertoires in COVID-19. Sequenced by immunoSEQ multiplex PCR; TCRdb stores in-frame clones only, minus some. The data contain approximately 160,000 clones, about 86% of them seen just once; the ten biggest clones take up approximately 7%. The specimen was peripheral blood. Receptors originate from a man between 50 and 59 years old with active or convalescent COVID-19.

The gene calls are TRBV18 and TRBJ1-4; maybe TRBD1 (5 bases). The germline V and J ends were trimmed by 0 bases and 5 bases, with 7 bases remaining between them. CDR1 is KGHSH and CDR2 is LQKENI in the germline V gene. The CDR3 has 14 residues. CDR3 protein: CASSPPGVNEKLFF. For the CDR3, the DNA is TGTGCCAGCTCACCACCAGGGGTAAATGAAAAACTGTTTTTT.

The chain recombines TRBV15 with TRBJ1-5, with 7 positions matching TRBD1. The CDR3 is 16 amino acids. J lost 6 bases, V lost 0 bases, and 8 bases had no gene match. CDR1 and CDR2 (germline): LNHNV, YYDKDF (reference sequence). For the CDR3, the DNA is TGTGCCACCAGCAGAGATCTCTCGTCAGGGGGTCAGCCCCAGCATTTT. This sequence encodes CATSRDLSSGGQPQHF. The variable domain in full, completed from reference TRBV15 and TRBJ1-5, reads DAMVIQNPRYQVTQFGKPVTLSCSQTLNHNVMYWYQQKSSQAPKLLFHYYDKDFNNEADTPDNFQSRRPNTSFCFLDIRSPGLGDTAMYLCATSRDLSSGGQPQHFGDGTRLSIL.

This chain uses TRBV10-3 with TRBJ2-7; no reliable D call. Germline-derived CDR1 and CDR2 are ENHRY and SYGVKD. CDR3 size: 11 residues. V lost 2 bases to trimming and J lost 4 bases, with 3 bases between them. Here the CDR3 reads CAISEQYEQYF. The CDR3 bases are TGTGCCATCAGTGAGCAATACGAGCAGTACTTC.

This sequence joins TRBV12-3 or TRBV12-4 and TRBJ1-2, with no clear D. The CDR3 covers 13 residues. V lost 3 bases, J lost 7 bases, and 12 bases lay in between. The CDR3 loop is CASSFTREGGYTF. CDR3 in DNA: TGTGCCAGCAGTTTCACTCGGGAGGGTGGCTACACCTTC.

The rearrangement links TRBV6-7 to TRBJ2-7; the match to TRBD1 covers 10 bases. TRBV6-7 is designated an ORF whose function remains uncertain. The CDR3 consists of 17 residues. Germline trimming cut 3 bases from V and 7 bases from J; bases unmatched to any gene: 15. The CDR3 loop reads CASSYTPGQGRGGEQYF. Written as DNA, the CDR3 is TGTGCCAGCAGTTATACACCGGGACAGGGGAGAGGAGGGGAGCAGTACTTC.

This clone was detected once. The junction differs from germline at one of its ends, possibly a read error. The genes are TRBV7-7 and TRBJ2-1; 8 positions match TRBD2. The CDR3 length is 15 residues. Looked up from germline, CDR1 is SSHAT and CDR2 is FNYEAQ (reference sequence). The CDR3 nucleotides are TGTGCTAGCAGCACCAGAGCGGGGGTCTACAATGAGCAGTTCTTC. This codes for CASSTRAGVYNEQFF.

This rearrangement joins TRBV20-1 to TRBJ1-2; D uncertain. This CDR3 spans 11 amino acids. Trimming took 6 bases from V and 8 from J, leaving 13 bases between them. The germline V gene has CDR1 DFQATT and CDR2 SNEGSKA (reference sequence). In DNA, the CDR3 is TGCAGTGCGTTTTGGGCTGGGGGCTACACCTTC. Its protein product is CSAFWAGGYTF.

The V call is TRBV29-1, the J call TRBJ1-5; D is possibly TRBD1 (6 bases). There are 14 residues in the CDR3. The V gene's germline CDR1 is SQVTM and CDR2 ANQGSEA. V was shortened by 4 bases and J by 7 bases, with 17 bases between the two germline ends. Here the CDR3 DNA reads TGCAGCGTTGTCGTCGGGGGGGGGCTCCAGCCCCAGCATTTT. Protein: CSVVVGGGLQPQHF. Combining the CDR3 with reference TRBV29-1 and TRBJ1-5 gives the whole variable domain SAVISQKPSRDICQRGTSLTIQCQVDSQVTMMFWYRQQPGQSLTLIATANQGSEATYESGFVIDKFPISRPNLTFSTLTVSNMSPEDSSIYLCSVVVGGGLQPQHFGDGTRLSIL.

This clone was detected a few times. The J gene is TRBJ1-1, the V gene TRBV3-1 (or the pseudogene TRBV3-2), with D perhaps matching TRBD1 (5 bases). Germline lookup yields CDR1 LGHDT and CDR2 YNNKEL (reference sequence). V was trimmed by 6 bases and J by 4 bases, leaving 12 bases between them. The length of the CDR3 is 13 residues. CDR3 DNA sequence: TGTGCCAGCAGACCAGGGTCTGGCACTGAAGCTTTCTTT. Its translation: CASRPGSGTEAFF.

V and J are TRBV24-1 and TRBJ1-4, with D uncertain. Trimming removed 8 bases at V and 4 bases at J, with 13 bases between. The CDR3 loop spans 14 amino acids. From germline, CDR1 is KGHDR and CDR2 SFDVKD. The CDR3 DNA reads TGTGCCACCATTAGAGACATCCTTAATGAAAAACTGTTTTTT. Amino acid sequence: CATIRDILNEKLFF.

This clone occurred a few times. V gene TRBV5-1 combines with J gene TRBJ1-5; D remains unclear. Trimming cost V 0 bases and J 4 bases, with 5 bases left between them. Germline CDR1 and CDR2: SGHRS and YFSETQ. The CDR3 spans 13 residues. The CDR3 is CASSLETNQPQHF. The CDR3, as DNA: TGCGCCAGCAGCTTGGAGACTAATCAGCCCCAGCATTTT.

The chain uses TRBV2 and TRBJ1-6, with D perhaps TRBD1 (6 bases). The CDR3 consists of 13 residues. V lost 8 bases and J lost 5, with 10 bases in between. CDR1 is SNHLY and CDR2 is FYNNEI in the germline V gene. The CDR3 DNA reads TGTGCCAGCCGGACAGAGAATAATTCACCCCTCCACTTT. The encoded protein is CASRTENNSPLHF.

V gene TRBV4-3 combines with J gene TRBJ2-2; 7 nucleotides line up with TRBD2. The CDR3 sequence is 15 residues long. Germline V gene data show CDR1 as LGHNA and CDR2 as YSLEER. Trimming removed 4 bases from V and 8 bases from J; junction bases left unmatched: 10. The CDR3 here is CASSPRLALEGELFF. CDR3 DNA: TGCGCCAGCAGCCCCCGACTAGCTCTAGAGGGGGAGCTGTTTTTT.

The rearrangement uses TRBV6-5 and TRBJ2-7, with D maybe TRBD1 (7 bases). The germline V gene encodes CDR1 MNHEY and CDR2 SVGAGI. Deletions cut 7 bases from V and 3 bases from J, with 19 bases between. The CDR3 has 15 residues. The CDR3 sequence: CASIREAGGFYEQYF. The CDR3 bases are TGTGCCAGCATTAGAGAGGCAGGGGGGTTCTACGAGCAGTACTTC.

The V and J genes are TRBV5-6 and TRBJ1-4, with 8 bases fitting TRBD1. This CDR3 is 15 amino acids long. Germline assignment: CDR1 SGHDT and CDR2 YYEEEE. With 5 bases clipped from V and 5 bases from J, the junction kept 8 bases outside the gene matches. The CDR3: CASSYGQGLNEKLFF. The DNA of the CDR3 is TGTGCCAGCAGTTACGGACAGGGACTAAATGAAAAACTGTTTTTT.

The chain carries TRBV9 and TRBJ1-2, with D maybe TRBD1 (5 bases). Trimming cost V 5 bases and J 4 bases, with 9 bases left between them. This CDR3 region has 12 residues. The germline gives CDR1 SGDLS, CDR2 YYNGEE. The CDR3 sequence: CASSYGGYGYTF. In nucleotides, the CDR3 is TGTGCCAGCAGTTACGGGGGCTATGGCTACACCTTC.

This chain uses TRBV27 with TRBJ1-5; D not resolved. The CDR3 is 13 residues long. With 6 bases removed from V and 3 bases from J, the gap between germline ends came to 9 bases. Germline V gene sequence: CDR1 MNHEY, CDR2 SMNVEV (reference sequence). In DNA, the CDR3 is TGTGCCAGCAGAGAACTAGACAATCAGCCCCAGCATTTT. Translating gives CASRELDNQPQHF.

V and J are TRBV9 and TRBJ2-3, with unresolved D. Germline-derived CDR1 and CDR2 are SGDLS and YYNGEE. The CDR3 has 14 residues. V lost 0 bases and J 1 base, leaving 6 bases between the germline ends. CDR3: CASSVAAGTDTQYF. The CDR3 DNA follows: TGTGCCAGCAGCGTAGCCGCGGGCACAGATACGCAGTATTTT.

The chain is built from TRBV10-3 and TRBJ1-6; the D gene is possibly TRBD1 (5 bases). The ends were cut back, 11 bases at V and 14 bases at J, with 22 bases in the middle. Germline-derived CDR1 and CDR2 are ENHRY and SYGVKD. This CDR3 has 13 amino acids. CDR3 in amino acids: CAVQGQGRNSLHF. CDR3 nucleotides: TGTGCCGTCCAGGGTCAGGGTCGTAACTCCCTCCACTTT.

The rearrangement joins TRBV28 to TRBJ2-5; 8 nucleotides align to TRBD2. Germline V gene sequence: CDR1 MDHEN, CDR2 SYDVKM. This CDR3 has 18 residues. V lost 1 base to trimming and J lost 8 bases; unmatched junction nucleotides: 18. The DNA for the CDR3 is TGTGCCAGCAGTTTATCGCCGGGACTAGGGAGTTTGTTAGGAACCCAGTACTTC. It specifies CASSLSPGLGSLLGTQYF.

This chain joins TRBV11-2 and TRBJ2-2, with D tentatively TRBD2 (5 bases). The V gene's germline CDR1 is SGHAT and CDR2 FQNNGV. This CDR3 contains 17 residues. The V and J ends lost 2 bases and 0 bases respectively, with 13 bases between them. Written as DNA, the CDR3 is TGTGCCAGCAGCTTATTCCACCGGACTTCGAACACCGGGGAGCTGTTTTTT. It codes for CASSLFHRTSNTGELFF.

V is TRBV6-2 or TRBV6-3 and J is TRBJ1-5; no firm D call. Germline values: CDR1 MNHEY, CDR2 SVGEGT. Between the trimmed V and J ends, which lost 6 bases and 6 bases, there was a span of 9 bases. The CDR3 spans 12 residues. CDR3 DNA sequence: TGTGCCAGCAGCCTAGTCCCTCAGCCCCAGCATTTT. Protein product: CASSLVPQPQHF.

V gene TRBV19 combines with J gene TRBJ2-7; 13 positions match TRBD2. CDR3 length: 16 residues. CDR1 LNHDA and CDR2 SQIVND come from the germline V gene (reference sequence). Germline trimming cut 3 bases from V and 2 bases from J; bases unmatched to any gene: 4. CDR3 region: CASSIGTSGRAYEQYF. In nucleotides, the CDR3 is TGTGCCAGTAGTATCGGTACTAGCGGGAGGGCCTACGAGCAGTACTTC. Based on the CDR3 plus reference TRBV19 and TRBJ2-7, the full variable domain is DGGITQSPKYLFRKEGQNVTLSCEQNLNHDAMYWYRQDPGQGLRLIYYSQIVNDFQKGDIAEGYSVSREKKESFPLTVTSAQKNPTAFYLCASSIGTSGRAYEQYFGPGTRLTVT.

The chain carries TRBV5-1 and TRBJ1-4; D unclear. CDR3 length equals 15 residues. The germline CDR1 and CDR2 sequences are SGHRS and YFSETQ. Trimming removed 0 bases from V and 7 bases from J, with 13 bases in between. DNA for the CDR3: TGCGCCAGCAGCTTGGGGTCCCAGGATGGTGAAAAACTGTTTTTT. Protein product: CASSLGSQDGEKLFF.

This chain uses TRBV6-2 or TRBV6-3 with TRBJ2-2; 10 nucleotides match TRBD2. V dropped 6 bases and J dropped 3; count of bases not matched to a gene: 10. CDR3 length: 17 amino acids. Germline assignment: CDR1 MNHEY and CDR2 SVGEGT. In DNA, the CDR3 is TGTGCCAGCAGCCGACGAGGACTAGCGGTGGACACCGGGGAGCTGTTTTTT. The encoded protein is CASSRRGLAVDTGELFF.

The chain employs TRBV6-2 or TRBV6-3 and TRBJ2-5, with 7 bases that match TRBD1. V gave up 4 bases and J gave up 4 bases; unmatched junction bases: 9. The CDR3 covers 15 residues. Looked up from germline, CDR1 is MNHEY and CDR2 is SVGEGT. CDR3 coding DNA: TGTGCCAGCAGTTTCCAGGACAGGCTTAGAGAGACCCAGTACTTC. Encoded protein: CASSFQDRLRETQYF.

CDR3 region: CASSSPSGTGNGYTF. CDR3 coding DNA: TGTGCCAGCAGCTCCCCTTCCGGGACAGGGAATGGCTACACCTTC. This chain joins TRBV4-2 and TRBJ1-2; 9 nucleotides agree with TRBD1. The V gene's germline CDR1 is LGHNA and CDR2 YNFKEQ. Trimming at V came to 5 bases and at J to 6 bases, leaving 10 bases not matched to a gene. CDR3 length: 15 residues.

The CDR3 region is CASSAIAIDRLDGYTF. In DNA, the CDR3 is TGTGCCAGCAGCGCCATCGCCATTGACAGGTTGGATGGCTACACCTTC. This chain links TRBV9 with TRBJ1-2, with D possibly matching TRBD1 (6 bases). Germline assignment: CDR1 SGDLS and CDR2 YYNGEE. Trimming cost V 3 bases and J 6 bases, with 21 bases left between them. The CDR3 consists of 16 residues.

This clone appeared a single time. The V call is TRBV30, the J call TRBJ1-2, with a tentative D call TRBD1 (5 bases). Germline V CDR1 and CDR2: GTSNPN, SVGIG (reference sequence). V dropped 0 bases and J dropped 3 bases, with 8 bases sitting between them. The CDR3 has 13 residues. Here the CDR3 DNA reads TGTGCCTGGAGTGTTATAGGGGACTATGGCTACACCTTC. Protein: CAWSVIGDYGYTF.

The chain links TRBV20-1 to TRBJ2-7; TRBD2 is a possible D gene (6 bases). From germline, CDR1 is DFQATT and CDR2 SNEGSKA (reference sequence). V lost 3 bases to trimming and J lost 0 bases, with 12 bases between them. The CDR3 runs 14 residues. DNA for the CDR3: TGCAGTGCTAGTGGCGGGACTGACTCCTACGAGCAGTACTTC. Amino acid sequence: CSASGGTDSYEQYF.

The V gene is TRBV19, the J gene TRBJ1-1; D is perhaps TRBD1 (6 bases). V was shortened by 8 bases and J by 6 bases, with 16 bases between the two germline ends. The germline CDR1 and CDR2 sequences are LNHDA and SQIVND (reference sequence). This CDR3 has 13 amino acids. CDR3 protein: CASGGAITAEAFF. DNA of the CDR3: TGTGCCAGTGGGGGCGCAATAACGGCTGAAGCTTTCTTT.

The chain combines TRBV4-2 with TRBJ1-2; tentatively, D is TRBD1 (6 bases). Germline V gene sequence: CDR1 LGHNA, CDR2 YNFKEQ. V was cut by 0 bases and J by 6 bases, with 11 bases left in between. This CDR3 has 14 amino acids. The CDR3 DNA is TGTGCCAGCAGCCAAGATCAACAGGGAAATGGCTACACCTTC. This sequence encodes CASSQDQQGNGYTF.